Included here is one T cell receptor (beta chain) sequence, with context. Time point reported: peripheral blood 6 weeks after treatment start. This entry is derived from a study of PD-L1 blockade in urothelial cancer. Turning to the study itself: Once treatment had started, blood was analyzed at 3 weeks (second dose) and again at 6 weeks.

CDR3 size: 13 residues. The V gene lost 4 bases and the J gene lost 2 bases, with 9 bases spanning the gap. The germline CDR1 and CDR2 sequences are MGHDK and SYGVNS. The assay was immunoSEQ multiplex PCR, and TCRdb's table has in-frame clones only and misses some. The sample includes about 19,000 clones, around 83% of them seen just once. The rearrangement links TRBV25-1 to TRBJ2-7; D gene ambiguous. The TCR was taken from a man aged 50 or older with urothelial cancer. The sample was PBMCs, taken around atezolizumab (anti-PD-L1) treatment. This CDR3 reads CASSALPAYEQYF. In DNA, the CDR3 is TGTGCCAGCAGTGCACTTCCCGCCTACGAGCAGTACTTC.